The text below deals with one TCR beta chain. The source of the sample is a study of blood T cell repertoires in COVID-19. Clones were sequenced by immunoSEQ multiplex PCR, and TCRdb holds only the in-frame ones, with some missing. This sample carries 150,000 to 200,000 clones, nearly 90% of them seen once, and the ten largest clones take about 22%. The receptor was derived from a man aged 55-75 years with active or convalescent COVID-19. The sequencing input was peripheral blood.

CDR3 amino acids: CAQTSTKHDGNTIYF. The CDR3 coding sequence is TGTGCCCAGACATCGACAAAACACGATGGAAACACCATATATTTT. The V gene is TRBV6-6, the J gene TRBJ1-3; D is uncertain. Germline V CDR1 and CDR2: MNHNY, SVGAGI (reference sequence). The length of the CDR3 is 15 residues. V lost 11 bases, J lost 3 bases, and 20 bases lay in between.